This is a list of T cell receptor beta chains from one sample in a study of persistence of HIV-infected CD4 T cells. No antigen has been assigned to these receptors. The repertoire was sequenced with immunoSEQ multiplex PCR; TCRdb's copy has only in-frame clones and lacks some. The sample carries about 30,000 clones, 70% recorded once. This material consisted of CD4+ T cells sorted from PBMCs after 18-hour stimulation, taken from a patient who received antiretroviral therapy. The receptors here all came from an adult man with HIV who was CMV-seropositive. CDR3s include the opening cysteine and the closing phenylalanine or tryptophan. A D gene is named only where the DNA matches it firmly. Size is stated for part of the rows, as once, few or many counts, or as a class when the clone is expanded.

abundance	d_gene	v_gene	j_gene	CDR3nt	CDR3aa
NA	NA	TRBV6-2/TRBV6-3	TRBJ1-6	TGTGCCAGCAGCCCCTCCGCCAACGGACGGTCACCCCTCCACTTT	CASSPSANGRSPLHF
NA	TRBD1	TRBV19	TRBJ1-5	TGTGCCAGTAGTATGGACAGGGGACAGCCCCAGCATTTT	CASSMDRGQPQHF
NA	NA	TRBV28	TRBJ1-5	TGTGCCAGCAGTTCCCGACTCCCTATCAATCAGCCCCAGCATTTT	CASSSRLPINQPQHF
few	NA	TRBV5-5	TRBJ1-5	TGTGCCAGCAGCCCTACAGGTTATCAGCCCCAGCATTTT	CASSPTGYQPQHF
NA	NA	TRBV5-1	TRBJ1-1	TGCGCCAGCACTGCCCAGGTGAACACTGAAGCTTTCTTT	CASTAQVNTEAFF
NA	NA	TRBV4-2	TRBJ2-2	TGTGCCAGCAGCCAACCGGATAGAGGGGAGCTGTTTTTT	CASSQPDRGELFF
once	TRBD1	TRBV11-2	TRBJ2-2	TGTGCCAGCAGCTTAGAGTTCGGACAGGCACCTGGGGCGGTCACCGGGGAGCTGTTTTTT	CASSLEFGQAPGAVTGELFF
few	TRBD2	TRBV7-9	TRBJ2-2	TGTGCCAGCAGCTTCGTCCCGGGACTAGCGGCGGGGGAGCTGTTTTTT	CASSFVPGLAAGELFF
NA	NA	TRBV14	TRBJ2-7	TGTGCCAGCAGCCAAGGGTACGAGCAGTACTTC	CASSQGYEQYF
NA	NA	TRBV6-6	TRBJ1-5	TGTGCCAGCAGTTACGAGGGGGGCAGCAATCAGCCCCAGCATTTT	CASSYEGGSNQPQHF
once	NA	TRBV3-1/TRBV3-2	TRBJ2-6	TGTGCCAGCAGCCAAGGAATCGGGGCCAACGTCCTGACTTTC	CASSQGIGANVLTF
few	TRBD2	TRBV4-1	TRBJ2-5	TGCGCCAGCAGCCGGGAAGCGGGGGGGCCGGAGACCCAGTACTTC	CASSREAGGPETQYF
NA	NA	TRBV3-1/TRBV3-2	TRBJ2-3	TGTGCCAGCGCCACAGCGGCCCTCACAGATACGCAGTATTTT	CASATAALTDTQYF
NA	NA	TRBV28	TRBJ1-5	TGTGCCAGCAGGACATCGAATCAGCCCCAGCATTTT	CASRTSNQPQHF
NA	TRBD1	TRBV11-2	TRBJ1-2	TGTGCCAGCAGCTTAGATCCGGGACAGTTCTATGGCTACACCTTC	CASSLDPGQFYGYTF
NA	NA	TRBV7-2	TRBJ2-2	TGTGCCAGCAGCTTAGAAGTCAGGGAAACCGGGGAGCTGTTTTTT	CASSLEVRETGELFF
NA	TRBD1	TRBV24-1	TRBJ2-1	TGTGCCACCAGGGGACAGGGGGACAATGAGCAGTTCTTC	CATRGQGDNEQFF
NA	NA	TRBV18	TRBJ1-3	TGTGCCAGCTCGCGAGGGCCCGGCTCTGGAAACACCATATATTTT	CASSRGPGSGNTIYF
few	NA	TRBV19	TRBJ1-5	TGTGCCAGTAGTATAGAAAGAAATCAGCCCCAGCATTTT	CASSIERNQPQHF
NA	NA	TRBV6-5	TRBJ2-3	TGTGCCGTCAAGGGGGGGGTGCCCACAGATACGCAGTATTTT	CAVKGGVPTDTQYF